Listed below are T cell receptor beta chains from one sample, sequenced in a study of blood T cell repertoires in COVID-19. The table came from immunoSEQ multiplex PCR; TCRdb's copy has only in-frame clones and leaves some out. The table lists around 130,000 clones, around 88% of them singletons. Source material: peripheral blood. The receptors derive from a man aged 45-65 years with active or convalescent COVID-19. Both conserved end residues are part of each CDR3. The D gene is left open where the match is weak. The size entry is marked missing in some rows and otherwise reads once, few, many or a size class.

V gene	J gene	D gene	clone size	CDR3 protein	CDR3 DNA
TRBV19	TRBJ2-5	TRBD1	few	CASRGQGQETQYF	TGTGCCAGTAGAGGACAGGGACAAGAGACCCAGTACTTC
TRBV5-4	TRBJ2-1	TRBD1	.	CASKRQGRNEQFF	TGTGCCAGCAAGCGACAGGGGAGAAATGAGCAGTTCTTC
TRBV6-1	TRBJ1-2	TRBD1	.	CASSDRDRGGYTF	TGTGCCAGCAGTGACAGGGACAGGGGAGGCTACACCTTC
TRBV5-5	TRBJ2-3	.	.	CASSLSVSRTDTQYF	TGTGCCAGCAGCTTGTCTGTAAGCCGCACAGATACGCAGTATTTT
TRBV9	TRBJ2-5	TRBD2	.	CASSVGAAGVGETQYF	TGTGCCAGCAGCGTAGGGGCAGCGGGAGTAGGAGAGACCCAGTACTTC
TRBV5-4	TRBJ1-2	TRBD1	.	CASSRTGVYGYTF	TGTGCCAGCAGCCGGACAGGGGTCTATGGCTACACCTTC
TRBV28	TRBJ1-2	TRBD1	.	CASSFGTGGFYGYTF	TGTGCCAGCAGTTTTGGGACAGGGGGTTTCTATGGCTACACCTTC
TRBV29-1	TRBJ1-1	TRBD1	.	CSVAPQGTTEAFF	TGCAGCGTTGCGCCACAGGGGACCACTGAAGCTTTCTTT
TRBV30	TRBJ1-3	.	.	CAWSVFRGNSGNTIYF	TGTGCCTGGAGTGTATTTAGGGGGAACTCTGGAAACACCATATATTTT
TRBV19	TRBJ1-2	.	.	CASSPRQRYGYTF	TGTGCCAGTAGTCCAAGACAGCGCTATGGCTACACCTTC
TRBV3-1/TRBV3-2	TRBJ2-7	.	.	CASSQGASEYLGGQYF	TGTGCCAGCAGCCAAGGGGCTAGCGAGTACCTCGGGGGGCAGTACTTC
TRBV18	TRBJ1-1	.	.	CASREGNTEAFF	TGTGCCAGCCGCGAGGGTAACACTGAAGCTTTCTTT
TRBV12-5	TRBJ1-2	.	.	CASGNTGGYTF	TGTGCTAGTGGGAACACCGGGGGCTACACCTTC
TRBV5-1	TRBJ1-2	TRBD1	.	CASNNRTGGILGYTF	TGCGCCAGTAATAACCGGACAGGGGGAATCCTGGGCTACACCTTC
TRBV6-6	TRBJ2-5	TRBD2	.	CASSYSSSGVQETQYF	TGTGCCAGCAGTTACTCTTCTAGCGGCGTACAAGAGACCCAGTACTTC
TRBV3-1/TRBV3-2	TRBJ2-1	TRBD2	.	CATLGREARSSYNEQFF	TGTGCCACCCTTGGGCGGGAGGCCAGAAGCTCCTACAATGAGCAGTTCTTC
TRBV6-1	TRBJ1-6	.	.	CASSDRGGIYNSPLHF	TGTGCCAGCAGTGACAGGGGAGGGATCTATAATTCACCCCTCCACTTT
TRBV5-1	TRBJ1-4	TRBD1	.	CASSPGTGGDRKLFF	TGCGCCAGCAGCCCAGGGACAGGGGGTGATCGAAAACTGTTTTTT
TRBV5-6	TRBJ2-7	TRBD1	once	CASSSGTGGMDEQYF	TGTGCCAGCAGCTCGGGGACAGGGGGCATGGACGAGCAGTACTTC
TRBV30	TRBJ1-2	.	.	CAWDRAREGYTF	TGTGCCTGGGACCGGGCCCGGGAGGGCTACACCTTC
TRBV4-2	TRBJ1-2	TRBD1	.	CASSFRDREINYGYTF	TGTGCCAGCAGCTTTCGGGACAGGGAGATTAACTATGGCTACACCTTC
TRBV29-1	TRBJ1-3	TRBD1	.	CSVTQTGVVSGNTIYF	TGCAGCGTGACACAGACAGGGGTCGTGTCTGGAAACACCATATATTTT
TRBV28	TRBJ2-5	TRBD1	.	CAIKRPGTGSRETQYF	TGTGCCATAAAGCGCCCAGGGACAGGGAGTCGAGAGACCCAGTACTTC
TRBV7-7	TRBJ2-5	TRBD1	.	CASSLGGTGGLQETQYF	TGTGCCAGCAGCTTAGGTGGGACAGGGGGCCTCCAAGAGACCCAGTACTTC
TRBV18	TRBJ1-4	TRBD1	.	CASSTNFGTGEAEKLFF	TGTGCCAGCTCAACCAACTTCGGGACAGGGGAGGCGGAAAAACTGTTTTTT
TRBV24-1	TRBJ2-5	TRBD1	.	CATSDLVGTGGETQYF	TGTGCCACCAGTGATTTGGTTGGGACAGGGGGGGAGACCCAGTACTTC
TRBV5-8	TRBJ2-1	TRBD2	.	CASSLRARTSGIF	TGTGCCAGCAGCTTGAGGGCCCGGACTAGCGGGATCTTC
TRBV15	TRBJ1-3	.	.	CATSEFSGVGNTIYF	TGTGCCACCAGCGAATTTTCAGGGGTTGGAAACACCATATATTTT
TRBV28	TRBJ2-5	TRBD2	.	CASSLSGGRETQYF	TGTGCCAGCAGTTTATCGGGGGGGAGGGAGACCCAGTACTTC
TRBV4-3	TRBJ1-2	TRBD1	.	CASSQDRKETGVFGGYTF	TGCGCCAGCAGCCAAGATCGTAAGGAGACAGGGGTATTCGGCGGCTACACCTTC
TRBV3-1/TRBV3-2	TRBJ1-2	.	.	CASSQVGGVGLSGGYTF	TGTGCCAGCAGCCAAGTCGGAGGGGTTGGGTTATCGGGTGGCTACACCTTC
TRBV29-1	TRBJ2-4	TRBD2	.	CSVMTSASKNIQYF	TGCAGCGTGATGACTAGCGCTTCGAAAAACATTCAGTACTTC
TRBV30	TRBJ1-2	TRBD1	.	CAWRGGQGIGNGYTF	TGTGCCTGGAGGGGGGGACAGGGGATTGGCAATGGCTACACCTTC
TRBV24-1	TRBJ1-2	.	few	CATSDPQGSGYYGYTF	TGTGCCACCAGTGATCCGCAGGGTTCGGGTTACTATGGCTACACCTTC
TRBV5-4	TRBJ1-2	.	.	CASVTWGDYGYTF	TGTGCCAGCGTCACTTGGGGGGACTATGGCTACACCTTC
TRBV11-2	TRBJ2-1	.	.	CASSLERNEQFF	TGTGCCAGCAGCTTAGAGCGTAATGAGCAGTTCTTC
TRBV6-5	TRBJ1-1	.	.	CASRGYRQNTEAFF	TGTGCCAGCAGAGGATATAGACAGAACACTGAAGCTTTCTTT
TRBV29-1	TRBJ2-7	TRBD1	.	CSVTKAFGGTGMYEQYF	TGCAGCGTTACCAAGGCTTTTGGAGGGACAGGGATGTACGAGCAGTACTTC